The rows below give T cell receptor beta chains drawn from one sample of a study of graft-versus-host responses after intestinal transplantation. TCRdb's copy holds only in-frame clones and misses some; the assay was immunoSEQ multiplex PCR. Found here are some 1,800 clones, approximately 91% of them singletons; the top ten hold approximately 7%. The sequenced sample was ileum tissue, obtained roughly 370 days after intestinal transplantation. These receptors originate from a human patient who received an intestinal transplant, so some T cells may come from the graft donor. Both conserved end residues are part of each CDR3. The D gene is left open where the match is weak. Some rows have no size entry. The others give once, few or many, or a class for an expanded clone.

length,V,J,size,D,DNA,CDR3
16,TRBV23-1,TRBJ1-2,.,.,TGCGCCAGCAGTCGATCCACCTCCGCGGGTAACTATGGCTACACCTTC,CASSRSTSAGNYGYTF
13,TRBV6-5,TRBJ1-2,.,.,TGTGCCAGCAGTTGGGGCAGGGACCTTGGCTACACCTTC,CASSWGRDLGYTF
15,TRBV10-3,TRBJ2-7,once,.,TGTGCCATCAGTGAGGAGGTCCGGGGGCGAGATGAGCAGTACTTC,CAISEEVRGRDEQYF
10,TRBV20-1,TRBJ2-5,.,.,TGCAGTGCCAAGGACGAGACCCAGTACTTC,CSAKDETQYF
14,TRBV19,TRBJ2-1,.,.,TGTGCCAGTAGTATAGCGAGCTCCTACAATGAGCAGTTCTTC,CASSIASSYNEQFF
18,TRBV7-3,TRBJ2-6,.,TRBD1,TGTGCCAGCAGCTTAAAAGGCCAGGGGGCCTCTGGGGCCAACGTCCTGACTTTC,CASSLKGQGASGANVLTF
12,TRBV5-5,TRBJ1-1,once,.,TGTGCCAGCAGCTGGGGGAGCACTGAAGCTTTCTTT,CASSWGSTEAFF
12,TRBV7-9,TRBJ2-4,.,.,TGTGCCAGCAGCTTGGCCAAAAACATTCAGTACTTC,CASSLAKNIQYF
10,TRBV30,TRBJ1-1,.,.,TGTGCCTGGAGTAGGACTGAAGCTTTCTTT,CAWSRTEAFF
15,TRBV6-1,TRBJ2-7,.,TRBD2,TGTGCCAGCAGTGAGAGGGCTAGCGGGAGCTACGAGCAGTACTTC,CASSERASGSYEQYF
13,TRBV27,TRBJ1-2,.,TRBD1,TGTGCCTCCAAACTCAGGGGGAAACAAGGCTACACCTTC,CASKLRGKQGYTF
14,TRBV6-1,TRBJ2-3,.,TRBD2,TGTGCCAGCAGTAGCGGGGGAAGCACAGATACGCAGTATTTT,CASSSGGSTDTQYF
14,TRBV10-2,TRBJ2-2,.,TRBD2,TGCGCCTCAACCCTAGCGGGAGGTACCGGGGAGCTGTTTTTT,CASTLAGGTGELFF
12,TRBV19,TRBJ2-7,once,.,TGTGCCGGTCTAGAACCTCACTACGAGCAGTACTTC,CAGLEPHYEQYF
16,TRBV7-9,TRBJ2-4,once,.,TGTGCCAGCAGGCCCAGGGCGGGCCTAGCCAAAAACATTCAGTACTTC,CASRPRAGLAKNIQYF
14,TRBV6-1,TRBJ2-1,.,TRBD2,TGTGCCAGCAAAAAGCGGGAGGACGCCAATGAGCAGTTCTTC,CASKKREDANEQFF
13,TRBV5-1,TRBJ2-2,.,TRBD2,TGCGCCAGCAGCACTAGCGGAGCCGGGGAGCTGTTTTTT,CASSTSGAGELFF
17,TRBV19,TRBJ2-6,.,.,TGTGCCAGTAGTGCGACAGGGGAGGGCTCTGGGGCCAACGTCCTGACTTTC,CASSATGEGSGANVLTF
12,TRBV10-3,TRBJ1-4,.,.,TGTGCCATCAGCTCTCAGAATGAAAAACTGTTTTTT,CAISSQNEKLFF